The next 27 T cell receptor beta chains were all read from a single sample in a study of blood T cells in healthy people across ages (dated by TCRdb to between 2014 and 2016). The library was generated by 5' RACE. TCRdb lists the instrument as Illumina HiSeq 2500. A second PCR of about 6 to 12 cycles was performed with a sample-barcoded 5' primer and a J-beta primer mix. TCRdb trimmed the raw reads at Q25, called clones with MiXCR and kept productive beta chains. Each CDR3 protein gets just one entry, which takes the most common genes and DNA from the rows behind it. Recorded for this sample are 800,000 to 1,000,000 distinct CDR3 sequences; around 49% of them occurred a single time. 10% to 15% of the sample is taken by the ten largest. The material sequenced was blood. All receptors come from a man in his thirties or forties in good health.

The genes are TRBV7-2 and TRBJ1-1; the match to TRBD1 covers 7 bases. The CDR3 consists of 16 residues. Unmatched junction bases numbered 11, after V lost 6 bases and J lost 1 base. Germline V gene lookup returns CDR1 SGHTA and CDR2 FQGNSA. CDR3 DNA: TGTGCCAGCAGATCCCCAAGGGACAGTGGGAACACTGAAGCTTTCTTT. It encodes CASRSPRDSGNTEAFF.

In nucleotides, the CDR3 is TGTGCCAGCAGTGCGGTTAGGGTCACAGATACGCAGTATTTT. Its protein is CASSAVRVTDTQYF. The chain employs TRBV25-1 and TRBJ2-3; D uncertain. This CDR3 is built from 14 residues. V gave up 4 bases and J gave up 2 bases, with 10 bases separating them. Germline V gene data show CDR1 as MGHDK and CDR2 as SYGVNS.

This clonotype was observed a few times. The gene calls are TRBV7-9 and TRBJ1-2; D gene uncertain. Germline V CDR1 and CDR2: SEHNR, FQNEAQ (reference sequence). The ends were cut back, 5 bases at V and 5 bases at J, with 21 bases in the middle. The CDR3 has 16 residues. The CDR3 reads CASSPSTRTLDYGYTF. DNA for the CDR3: TGTGCCAGCAGCCCATCAACACGGACCCTAGATTATGGCTACACCTTC.

The chain joins TRBV12-3 or TRBV12-4 to TRBJ2-3; the match to TRBD1 covers 8 bases. The CDR3 extends over 17 amino acids. V shed 4 bases and J 4 bases; nucleotides not matched to a gene: 13. This chain's CDR3 is CASSYTGQGGNPDTQYF. DNA for the CDR3: TGTGCCAGCAGTTACACTGGACAGGGTGGCAACCCAGATACGCAGTATTTT.

The chain combines TRBV20-1 with TRBJ1-3, with a possible D match to TRBD1 (5 bases). From germline, CDR1 is DFQATT and CDR2 SNEGSKA (reference sequence). The V end was cut by 0 bases, the J end by 4 bases, with 7 bases between. The CDR3 is made up of 13 amino acids. In nucleotides, the CDR3 is TGCAGTGCTAGAGAGGACACAGGAAACACCATATATTTT. Amino acids: CSAREDTGNTIYF.

V gene TRBV28 combines with J gene TRBJ1-2, with D possibly being TRBD1 (5 bases). The CDR3 sequence is 13 residues long. Germline-derived CDR1 and CDR2 are MDHEN and SYDVKM. Between the trimmed V and J ends, which lost 6 bases and 6 bases, there was a span of 14 bases. The CDR3 DNA reads TGTGCCAGCAGCTCCCCCAGGGTGAATGGCTACACCTTC. Translating gives CASSSPRVNGYTF.

The rearrangement joins TRBV3-1 to TRBJ2-2; D remains ambiguous. The CDR3 extends over 15 amino acids. Germline loops: CDR1 LGHDT, CDR2 YNNKEL (reference sequence). Trimming took 1 base from V and 4 from J, leaving 10 bases between them. The CDR3: CASSQGPGATGELFF. The DNA of the CDR3 is TGTGCCAGCAGCCAAGGTCCAGGCGCCACCGGGGAGCTGTTTTTT.

This clonotype was seen only a few times. V is TRBV29-1 and J is TRBJ1-5; D ambiguous. V shed 0 bases and J shed 4 bases, with 13 bases lying between them. This CDR3 contains 15 residues. Germline loops: CDR1 SQVTM, CDR2 ANQGSEA. CDR3 loop: CSVEDRTVTNQPQHF. The CDR3 DNA reads TGCAGCGTTGAAGACAGGACGGTTACTAATCAGCCCCAGCATTTT.

V usage is TRBV20-1 and J usage is TRBJ2-7, with TRBD2 as a possible D gene (6 bases). Gene TRBJ2-5 matches the end of the DNA better, so the J call may be wrong. The CDR3 has 14 amino acids. Germline V gene sequence: CDR1 DFQATT, CDR2 SNEGSKA (reference sequence). The CDR3 loop is CSARVAGRIETQYF. The CDR3 DNA follows: TGCAGTGCTAGAGTGGCTGGGAGGATAGAGACCCAGTACTTC.

At least ten counts were recorded for this clonotype. V usage is TRBV4-2 and J usage is TRBJ2-1; TRBD2 matches 9 bases. The ends lost 1 base at V and 8 bases at J; junction bases unmatched: 12. This CDR3 has 17 residues. CDR1 LGHNA and CDR2 YNFKEQ come from the germline V gene. In DNA, the CDR3 is TGTGCCAGCAGCCAAGGTACATCGGCGGGGGGGTTCTATGAGCAGTTCTTC. Translating gives CASSQGTSAGGFYEQFF.

In its sample, this clonotype was seen once. The CDR3 sequence: CASSLAATGWGEQFF. The CDR3 DNA reads as TGCGCCAGCAGCTTGGCCGCCACCGGCTGGGGTGAGCAGTTCTTC. The chain carries TRBV5-1 and TRBJ2-1, with D unresolved. Germline loops: CDR1 SGHRS, CDR2 YFSETQ. This CDR3 contains 15 residues. V lost 0 bases, J lost 9 bases, and 16 bases lay in between.

This clonotype was detected a few times. This chain joins TRBV12-3 or TRBV12-4 and TRBJ2-2; 10 positions agree with TRBD1. With V trimmed by 6 bases and J by 6 bases, 4 bases remained unmatched. This CDR3 has 14 amino acids. CDR3 loop: CASSGTGVSGELFF. The CDR3 bases are TGTGCCAGCAGCGGGACAGGGGTGTCCGGGGAGCTGTTTTTT.

CDR3 sequence (DNA): TGTGCCAGCAGTGGTCAGGGGACCAAGCAAGAGACCCAGTACTTC. This gives the protein CASSGQGTKQETQYF. The chain employs TRBV2 and TRBJ2-5, with a tentative D call TRBD1 (6 bases). The V gene lost 4 bases and the J gene lost 2 bases, with 14 bases spanning the gap. The CDR3 totals 15 residues. Germline assignment: CDR1 SNHLY and CDR2 FYNNEI.

The chain employs TRBV14 and TRBJ1-2, with D tentatively TRBD1 (5 bases). The CDR3 is 16 amino acids. Germline V gene sequence: CDR1 SGHDN, CDR2 FVKESK. Trimming took off 0 bases at V and 4 bases at J, with 15 bases between the two ends. CDR3 region: CASSQEDRGTLYGYTF. For the CDR3, the DNA is TGTGCCAGCAGCCAAGAAGATAGGGGTACCCTCTATGGCTACACCTTC.

The chain uses TRBV7-2 and TRBJ2-3, with a possible D match to TRBD2 (5 bases). The CDR3 is 15 amino acids. V lost 6 bases and J 4 bases, leaving 17 bases between the germline ends. CDR1 is SGHTA and CDR2 is FQGNSA in the germline V gene. The chain's CDR3 is CASSRGQPGPDTQYF. CDR3 in DNA: TGTGCCAGCAGTCGAGGGCAGCCCGGGCCAGATACGCAGTATTTT.

The CDR3 DNA reads as TGTGCCAGCAGTGATCCGAGCGCAGTCCCTACGCAGTATTTT. This codes for CASSDPSAVPTQYF. The chain recombines TRBV25-1 with TRBJ2-3; D gene uncertain. The V end lost 3 bases, the J end lost 8 bases, and 15 bases lay between the germline ends. The CDR3 has 14 residues. Per germline, CDR1 MGHDK and CDR2 SYGVNS.

The chain combines TRBV29-1 with TRBJ1-1; tentative D call: TRBD1 (5 bases). The CDR3 has 10 residues. Germline V gene data show CDR1 as SQVTM and CDR2 as ANQGSEA. V lost 6 bases and J lost 7, with 9 bases in between. The CDR3 DNA reads as TGCAGCGTGGGGACGGGTGAAGCTTTCTTT. Amino acid sequence: CSVGTGEAFF.

This chain joins TRBV5-1 and TRBJ2-1, with D unresolved. V lost 3 bases to trimming and J lost 9 bases, with 16 bases between them. The CDR3 contains 14 residues. The germline V gene encodes CDR1 SGHRS and CDR2 YFSETQ. The CDR3 region has the DNA TGCGCCAGCAGCTCCCCGATGGGGAAGGGTGAGCAGTTCTTC. Translation: CASSSPMGKGEQFF.

This clonotype was counted a single time. The chain links TRBV10-2 to TRBJ2-1; 8 nucleotides match TRBD2. V trimming: 2 bases; J trimming: 8 bases; junction bases outside the gene matches: 8. CDR3 length equals 15 residues. Germline V gene data show CDR1 as WSHSY and CDR2 as SAAADI. CDR3 in DNA: TGCGCCAGCAGTGAGATAACGGGAGGGCCCTATGAGCAGTTCTTC. As protein: CASSEITGGPYEQFF.

This rearrangement joins TRBV6-2 or TRBV6-3 to TRBJ2-4; D is unclear. TRBJ2-7 explains the end of the DNA better; the J call may be wrong. The germline V gene has CDR1 MNHEY and CDR2 SVGEGT. The CDR3 length is 14 residues. CDR3 region: CASSEKYSTYEQYF. CDR3 DNA sequence: TGTGCCAGCAGCGAAAAATACAGCACCTACGAGCAGTACTTC.

This clonotype was detected many times. The germline gene is not matched at one end of the junction; a read error may be the cause. The CDR3 nucleotides read TGTGCCAGCAGTCCCGGGACAGGGGTTTACGAGCAGTACTTC. This translates into CASSPGTGVYEQYF. This sequence joins TRBV4-1 and TRBJ2-7; TRBD1 matches 10 bases. The germline gives CDR1 MGHRA, CDR2 YSYEKL. This CDR3 spans 14 amino acids.

The chain combines TRBV10-3 with TRBJ2-7; D is perhaps TRBD1 (5 bases). Trimming removed 2 bases from V and 2 bases from J, with 16 bases in between. From germline, CDR1 is ENHRY and CDR2 SYGVKD. This CDR3 is 16 amino acids long. The CDR3 reads CAISEPGRAVPYEQYF. The CDR3 DNA reads as TGTGCCATCAGTGAGCCAGGCAGGGCCGTCCCCTACGAGCAGTACTTC.

The chain links TRBV12-3 or TRBV12-4 to TRBJ2-5; TRBD1 matches at 8 bases. The CDR3 consists of 14 residues. V dropped 1 base and J dropped 4; count of bases not matched to a gene: 2. In nucleotides, the CDR3 is TGTGCCAGCAGTTTAGGGGGACAGGCAGAGACCCAGTACTTC. Translated, it gives CASSLGGQAETQYF.

The chain couples TRBV27 to TRBJ1-6; perhaps TRBD1 as D (5 bases). Germline CDR1 and CDR2: MNHEY and SMNVEV (reference sequence). This CDR3 has 17 amino acids. V lost 5 bases and J lost 0, with 14 bases in between. CDR3 sequence (DNA): TGTGCCAGCAGTACCTTGGGGGTGAGCTCCTATAATTCACCCCTCCACTTT. Its translation is CASSTLGVSSYNSPLHF.

The chain recombines TRBV4-2 with TRBJ2-2, with TRBD1 matching over 10 bases. V lost 3 bases to trimming and J lost 7 bases; unmatched junction nucleotides: 5. CDR1 and CDR2 from the germline V gene are LGHNA and YNFKEQ. The CDR3 contains 15 residues. The DNA of the CDR3 is TGTGCCAGCAGCCATGACAGGGGGCGGGACGGGGAGCTGTTTTTT. Encoded protein: CASSHDRGRDGELFF.

At least ten counts were recorded for this clonotype. The chain couples TRBV20-1 to TRBJ2-5; no clear D gene. Trimming stripped 5 bases from V and 5 bases from J, with 9 bases between. CDR1 is DFQATT, CDR2 SNEGSKA, per germline (reference sequence). The length of the CDR3 is 11 residues. As DNA, the CDR3 is TGCAGTGCTCCGCGACACGAGACCCAGTACTTC. Translation: CSAPRHETQYF.

This clonotype was found many times. The CDR3 DNA sequence: TGTGCCAGCAGCCCCGGTGCGGGCAATGAGCAGTTCTTC. Its translation is CASSPGAGNEQFF. The chain links TRBV7-2 to TRBJ2-1, with D possibly matching TRBD2 (5 bases). V was shortened by 5 bases and J by 6 bases, with 11 bases between the two germline ends. CDR1 and CDR2 from the germline V gene are SGHTA and FQGNSA. CDR3 length: 13 amino acids.